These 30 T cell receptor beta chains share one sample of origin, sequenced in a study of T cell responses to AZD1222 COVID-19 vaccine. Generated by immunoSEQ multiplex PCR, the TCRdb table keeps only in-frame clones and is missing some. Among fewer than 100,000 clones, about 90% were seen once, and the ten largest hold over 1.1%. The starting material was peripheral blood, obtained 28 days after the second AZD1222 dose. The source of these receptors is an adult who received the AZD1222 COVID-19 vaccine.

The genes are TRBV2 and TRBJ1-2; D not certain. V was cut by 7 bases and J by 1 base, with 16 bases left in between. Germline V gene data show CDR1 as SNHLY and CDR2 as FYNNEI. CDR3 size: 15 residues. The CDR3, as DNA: TGTGCCAGCATGCACGGCTCCCCCTATAACTATGGCTACACCTTC. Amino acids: CASMHGSPYNYGYTF.

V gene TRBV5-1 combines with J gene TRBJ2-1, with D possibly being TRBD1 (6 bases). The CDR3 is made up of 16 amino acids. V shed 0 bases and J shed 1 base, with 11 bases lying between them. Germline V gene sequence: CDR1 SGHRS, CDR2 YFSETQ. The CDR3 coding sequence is TGCGCCAGCAGCTTGGATCAAGGGGGTTCCTACAATGAGCAGTTCTTC. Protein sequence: CASSLDQGGSYNEQFF.

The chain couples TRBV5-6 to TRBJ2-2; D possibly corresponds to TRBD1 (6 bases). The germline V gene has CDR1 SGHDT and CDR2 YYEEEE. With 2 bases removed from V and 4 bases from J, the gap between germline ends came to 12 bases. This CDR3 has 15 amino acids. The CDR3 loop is CASSFVDRPTGELFF. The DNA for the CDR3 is TGTGCCAGCAGCTTCGTTGACAGGCCCACCGGGGAGCTGTTTTTT.

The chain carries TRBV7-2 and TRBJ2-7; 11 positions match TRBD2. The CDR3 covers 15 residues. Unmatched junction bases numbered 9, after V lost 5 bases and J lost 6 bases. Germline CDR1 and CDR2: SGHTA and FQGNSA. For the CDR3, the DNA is TGTGCCAGCAGCCCCCATAGCGGGGGGGCGCCCGAGCAGTACTTC. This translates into CASSPHSGGAPEQYF.

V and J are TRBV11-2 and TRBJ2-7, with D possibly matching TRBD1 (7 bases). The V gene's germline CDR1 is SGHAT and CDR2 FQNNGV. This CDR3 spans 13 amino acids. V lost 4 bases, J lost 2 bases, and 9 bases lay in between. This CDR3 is CASSSGGPYEQYF. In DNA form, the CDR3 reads TGTGCCAGCAGCTCAGGGGGGCCCTACGAGCAGTACTTC.

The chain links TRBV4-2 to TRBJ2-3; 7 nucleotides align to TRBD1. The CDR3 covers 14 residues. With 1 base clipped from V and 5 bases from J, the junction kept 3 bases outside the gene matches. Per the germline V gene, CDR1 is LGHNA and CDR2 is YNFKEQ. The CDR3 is CASSQGQGGDTQYF. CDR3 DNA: TGTGCCAGCAGCCAAGGACAGGGTGGAGATACGCAGTATTTT.

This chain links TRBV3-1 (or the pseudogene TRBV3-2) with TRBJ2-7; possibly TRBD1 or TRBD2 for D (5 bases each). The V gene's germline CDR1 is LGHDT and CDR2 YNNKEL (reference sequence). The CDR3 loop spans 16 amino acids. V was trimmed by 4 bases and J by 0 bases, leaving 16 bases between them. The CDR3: CASSPAGAAASYEQYF. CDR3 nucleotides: TGTGCCAGCAGCCCCGCCGGGGCAGCGGCCTCCTACGAGCAGTACTTC.

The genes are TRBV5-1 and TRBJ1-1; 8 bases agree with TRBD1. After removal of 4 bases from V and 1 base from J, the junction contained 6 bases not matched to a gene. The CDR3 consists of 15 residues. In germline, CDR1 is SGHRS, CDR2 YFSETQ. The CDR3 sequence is CASSIPGQANTEAFF. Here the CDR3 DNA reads TGCGCCAGCAGCATACCGGGACAGGCGAACACTGAAGCTTTCTTT.

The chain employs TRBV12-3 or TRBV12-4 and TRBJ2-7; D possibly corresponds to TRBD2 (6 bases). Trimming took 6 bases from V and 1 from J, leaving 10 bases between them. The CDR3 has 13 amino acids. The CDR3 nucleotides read TGTGCCAGCAGGTGGGGGGTTTCCTACGAGCAGTACTTC. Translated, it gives CASRWGVSYEQYF.

The CDR3 DNA reads as TGTGCCAGCAGCGTAGGGCAGGGGACTTTTCTACCTAATGAAAAACTGTTTTTT. Translation: CASSVGQGTFLPNEKLFF. V gene TRBV9 combines with J gene TRBJ1-4, with D perhaps TRBD1 (6 bases). The CDR3 is 18 residues long. Germline CDR1 SGDLS, CDR2 YYNGEE. V was cut by 0 bases and J by 3 bases, with 18 bases left in between.

The CDR3 reads CASSPAGTLGNTIYF. The DNA for the CDR3 is TGTGCCAGCAGCCCGGCGGGGACACTTGGAAACACCATATATTTT. The rearrangement joins TRBV7-9 to TRBJ1-3; a possible D gene is TRBD1 (6 bases). Germline CDR1 and CDR2: SEHNR and FQNEAQ (reference sequence). CDR3 size: 15 residues. The V and J ends lost 5 bases and 3 bases respectively, with 14 bases between them.

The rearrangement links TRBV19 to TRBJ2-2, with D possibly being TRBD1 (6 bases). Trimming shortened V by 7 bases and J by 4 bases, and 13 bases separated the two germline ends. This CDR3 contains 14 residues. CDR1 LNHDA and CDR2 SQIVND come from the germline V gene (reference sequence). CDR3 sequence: CASTHRVRTGELFF. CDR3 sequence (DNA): TGTGCCAGTACTCACAGGGTGCGCACCGGGGAGCTGTTTTTT.

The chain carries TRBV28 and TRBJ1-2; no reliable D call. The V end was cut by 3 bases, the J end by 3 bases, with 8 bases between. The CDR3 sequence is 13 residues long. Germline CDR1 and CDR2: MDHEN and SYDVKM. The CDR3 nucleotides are TGTGCCAGCAGTTTCAAGACGGACTATGGCTACACCTTC. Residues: CASSFKTDYGYTF.

As DNA, the CDR3 is TGTGCCAGCAATGGTCCAGACGTCGCCAATGAAAAACTGTTTTTT. Translation: CASNGPDVANEKLFF. The genes are TRBV28 and TRBJ1-4; D remains ambiguous. The CDR3 spans 15 residues. The germline V gene encodes CDR1 MDHEN and CDR2 SYDVKM. V lost 7 bases and J lost 5, with 17 bases in between.

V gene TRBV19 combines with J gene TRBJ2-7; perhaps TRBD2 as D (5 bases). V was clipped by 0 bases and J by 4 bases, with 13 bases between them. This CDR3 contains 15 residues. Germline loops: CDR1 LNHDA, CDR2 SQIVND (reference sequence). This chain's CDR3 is CASSIDRTGPYEQYF. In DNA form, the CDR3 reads TGTGCCAGTAGTATAGACCGGACTGGCCCGTACGAGCAGTACTTC.

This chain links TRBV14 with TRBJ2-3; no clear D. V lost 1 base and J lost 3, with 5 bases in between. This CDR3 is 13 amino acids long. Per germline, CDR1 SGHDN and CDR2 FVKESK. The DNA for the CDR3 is TGTGCCAGCAGCCAAGTCAGGACAGATACGCAGTATTTT. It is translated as CASSQVRTDTQYF.

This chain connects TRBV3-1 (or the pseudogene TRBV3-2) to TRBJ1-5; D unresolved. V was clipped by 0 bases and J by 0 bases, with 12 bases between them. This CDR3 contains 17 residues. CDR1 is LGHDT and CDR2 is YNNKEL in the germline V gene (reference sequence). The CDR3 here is CASSQDGTANSNQPQHF. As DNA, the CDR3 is TGTGCCAGCAGCCAAGATGGAACAGCTAATAGCAATCAGCCCCAGCATTTT.

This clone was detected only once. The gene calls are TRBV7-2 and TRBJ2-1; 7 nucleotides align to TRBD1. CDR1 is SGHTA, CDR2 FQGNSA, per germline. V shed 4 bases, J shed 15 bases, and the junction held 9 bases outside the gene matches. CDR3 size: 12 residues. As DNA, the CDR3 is TGTGCCAGCAGCTACATGGGACAGAAGTTGTTCTTC. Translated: CASSYMGQKLFF.

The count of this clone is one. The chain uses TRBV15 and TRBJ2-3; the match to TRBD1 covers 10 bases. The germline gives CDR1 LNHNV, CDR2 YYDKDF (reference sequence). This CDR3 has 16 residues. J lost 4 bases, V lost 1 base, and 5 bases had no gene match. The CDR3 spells CATSRGGQGGADTQYF. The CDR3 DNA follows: TGTGCCACCAGCAGAGGCGGACAGGGGGGCGCAGATACGCAGTATTTT.

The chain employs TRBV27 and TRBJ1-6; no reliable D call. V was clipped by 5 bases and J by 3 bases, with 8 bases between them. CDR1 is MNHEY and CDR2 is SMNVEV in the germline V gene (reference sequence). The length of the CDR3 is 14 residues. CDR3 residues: CASSRPDYNSPLHF. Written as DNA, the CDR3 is TGTGCCAGCAGTCGGCCCGACTATAATTCACCCCTCCACTTT.

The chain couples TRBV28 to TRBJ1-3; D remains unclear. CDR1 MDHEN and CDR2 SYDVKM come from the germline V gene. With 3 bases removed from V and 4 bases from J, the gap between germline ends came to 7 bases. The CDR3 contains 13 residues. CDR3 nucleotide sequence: TGTGCCAGCAGTTTTGGATCGGGAAACACCATATATTTT. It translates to CASSFGSGNTIYF.

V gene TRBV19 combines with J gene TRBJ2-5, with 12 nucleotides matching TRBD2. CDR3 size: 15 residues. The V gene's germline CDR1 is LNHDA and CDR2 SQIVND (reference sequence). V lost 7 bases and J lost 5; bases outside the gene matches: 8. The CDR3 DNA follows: TGTGCCAGTACCCCTAGCGGGGGGGCCTTCGAGACCCAGTACTTC. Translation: CASTPSGGAFETQYF.

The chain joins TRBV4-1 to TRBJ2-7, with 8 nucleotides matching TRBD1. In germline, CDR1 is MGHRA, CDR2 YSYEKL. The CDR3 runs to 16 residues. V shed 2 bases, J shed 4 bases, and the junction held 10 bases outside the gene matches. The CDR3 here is CASSQWPRGRSYEQYF. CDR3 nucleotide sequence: TGCGCCAGCAGCCAATGGCCCAGGGGGCGATCGTACGAGCAGTACTTC.

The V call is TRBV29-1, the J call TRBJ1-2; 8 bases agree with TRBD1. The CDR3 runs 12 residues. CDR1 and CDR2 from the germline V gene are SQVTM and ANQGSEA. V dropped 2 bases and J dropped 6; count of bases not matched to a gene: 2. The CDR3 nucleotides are TGCAGCGTTGAAAACAGGGGGGATGGCTACACCTTC. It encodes CSVENRGDGYTF. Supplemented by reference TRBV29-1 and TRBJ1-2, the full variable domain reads SAVISQKPSRDICQRGTSLTIQCQVDSQVTMMFWYRQQPGQSLTLIATANQGSEATYESGFVIDKFPISRPNLTFSTLTVSNMSPEDSSIYLCSVENRGDGYTFGSGTRLTVV.

The CDR3 here is CASSLLDRYTEAFF. The CDR3 DNA sequence: TGTGCCAGCAGCCTATTAGATCGATACACTGAAGCTTTCTTT. The chain joins TRBV28 to TRBJ1-1; no clear D gene. Trimming took 6 bases from V and 3 from J, leaving 14 bases between them. The germline V gene has CDR1 MDHEN and CDR2 SYDVKM. The CDR3 totals 14 residues. Variable domain in full (rest from reference TRBV28 and TRBJ1-1): DVKVTQSSRYLVKRTGEKVFLECVQDMDHENMFWYRQDPGLGLRLIYFSYDVKMKEKGDIPEGYSVSREKKERFSLILESASTNQTSMYLCASSLLDRYTEAFFGQGTRLTVV.

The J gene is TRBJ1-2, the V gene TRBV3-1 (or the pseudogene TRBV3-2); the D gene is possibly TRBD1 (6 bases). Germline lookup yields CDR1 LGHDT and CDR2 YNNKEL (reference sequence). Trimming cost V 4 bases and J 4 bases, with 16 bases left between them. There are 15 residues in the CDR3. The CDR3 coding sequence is TGTGCCAGCAGCCCACAACAGGGTTACGGCTATGGCTACACCTTC. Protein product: CASSPQQGYGYGYTF.

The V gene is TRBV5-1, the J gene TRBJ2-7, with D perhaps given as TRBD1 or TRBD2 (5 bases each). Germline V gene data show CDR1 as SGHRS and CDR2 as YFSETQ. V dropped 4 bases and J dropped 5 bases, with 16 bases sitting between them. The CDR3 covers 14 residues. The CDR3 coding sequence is TGCGCCAGCAGCACGGTCCCTGGGGACCACGAGCAGTACTTC. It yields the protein CASSTVPGDHEQYF.

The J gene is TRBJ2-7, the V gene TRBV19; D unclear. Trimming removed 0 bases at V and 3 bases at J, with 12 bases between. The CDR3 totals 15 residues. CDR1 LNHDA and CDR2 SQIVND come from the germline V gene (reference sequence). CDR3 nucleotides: TGTGCCAGTAGTATAGATCGAGGCAGAAGCTACGAGCAGTACTTC. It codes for CASSIDRGRSYEQYF.

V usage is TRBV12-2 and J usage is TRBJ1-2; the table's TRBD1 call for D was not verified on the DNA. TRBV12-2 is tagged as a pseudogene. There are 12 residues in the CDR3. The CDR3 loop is CARDRAVYGYTF. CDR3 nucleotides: TGTGCAAGGGACAGGGCAGTCTATGGCTACACCTTC.

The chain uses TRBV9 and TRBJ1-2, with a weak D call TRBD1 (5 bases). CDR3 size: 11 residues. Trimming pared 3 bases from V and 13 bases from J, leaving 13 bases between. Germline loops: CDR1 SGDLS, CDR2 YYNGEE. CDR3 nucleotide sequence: TGTGCCAGCAGCGAGACCAGGGTTTTCACCTTC. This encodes CASSETRVFTF.